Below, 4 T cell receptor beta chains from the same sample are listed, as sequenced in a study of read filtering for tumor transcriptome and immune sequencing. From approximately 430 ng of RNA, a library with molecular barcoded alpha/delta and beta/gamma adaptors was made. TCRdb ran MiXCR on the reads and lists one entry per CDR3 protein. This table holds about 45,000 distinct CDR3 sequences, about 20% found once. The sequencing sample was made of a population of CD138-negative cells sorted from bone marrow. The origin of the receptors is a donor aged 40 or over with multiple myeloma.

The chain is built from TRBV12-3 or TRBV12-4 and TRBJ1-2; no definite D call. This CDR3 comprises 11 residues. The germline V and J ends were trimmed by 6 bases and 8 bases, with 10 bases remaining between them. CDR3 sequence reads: CASSSTWGYTF. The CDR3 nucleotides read TGTGCCAGCAGCAGCACATGGGGCTACACCTTC.

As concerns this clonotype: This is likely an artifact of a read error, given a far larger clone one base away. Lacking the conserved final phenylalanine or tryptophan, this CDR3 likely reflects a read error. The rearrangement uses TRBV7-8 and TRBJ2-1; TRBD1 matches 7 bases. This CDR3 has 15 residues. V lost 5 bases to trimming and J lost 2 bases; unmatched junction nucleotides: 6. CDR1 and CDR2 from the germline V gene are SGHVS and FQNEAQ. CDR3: CASSPPGGPYNEQFL. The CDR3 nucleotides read TGTGCCAGCAGCCCCCCAGGGGGACCCTACAATGAGCAGTTCCTC.

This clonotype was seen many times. CDR3: CASRTRDSGEAFF. CDR3 DNA: TGCGCCAGCAGAACCCGGGACTCAGGTGAAGCTTTCTTT. V is TRBV5-1 and J is TRBJ1-1, with D possibly matching TRBD1 (5 bases). The CDR3 runs to 13 residues. V shed 5 bases and J shed 7 bases, with 15 bases lying between them. The germline CDR1 and CDR2 sequences are SGHRS and YFSETQ.

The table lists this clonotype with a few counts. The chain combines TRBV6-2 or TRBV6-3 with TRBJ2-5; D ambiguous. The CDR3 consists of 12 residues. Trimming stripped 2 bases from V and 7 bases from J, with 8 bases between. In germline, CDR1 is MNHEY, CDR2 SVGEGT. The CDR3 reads CASSYPPGTQYF. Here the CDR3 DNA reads TGTGCCAGCAGTTACCCGCCCGGGACCCAGTACTTC.